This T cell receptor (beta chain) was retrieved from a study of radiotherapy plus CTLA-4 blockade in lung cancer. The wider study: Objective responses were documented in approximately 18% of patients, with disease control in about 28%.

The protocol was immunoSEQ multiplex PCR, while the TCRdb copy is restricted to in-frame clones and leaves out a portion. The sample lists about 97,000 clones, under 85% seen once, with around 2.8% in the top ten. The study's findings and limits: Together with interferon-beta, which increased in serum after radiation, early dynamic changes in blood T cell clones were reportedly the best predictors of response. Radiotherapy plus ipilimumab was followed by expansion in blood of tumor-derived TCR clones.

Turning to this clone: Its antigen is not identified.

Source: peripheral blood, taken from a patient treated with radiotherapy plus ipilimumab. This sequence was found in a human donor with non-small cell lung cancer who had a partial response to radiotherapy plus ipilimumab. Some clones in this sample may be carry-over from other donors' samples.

CDR3 amino acids: CASSFGAYEQYF. CDR3 bases: TGTGCCAGCAGTTTCGGAGCCTACGAGCAGTACTTC. V usage is TRBV28 and J usage is TRBJ2-7; no definite D call. This CDR3 is built from 12 residues. CDR1 and CDR2 (germline): MDHEN, SYDVKM. V dropped 3 bases and J dropped 2 bases, with 5 bases sitting between them.